The clone carrying this T cell receptor (beta chain) was observed at least ten times. Its antigen is not known. This entry belongs to a study of T cells in Graves' hyperthyroidism and ophthalmopathy. Study-wide points: Among clonotypes expanded in thyroid above 0.001, most were also found in blood.

The trim removed 2 bases at V and 7 bases at J, leaving 22 bases unmatched. The CDR3 is 21 amino acids. RNA transcripts gave rise to amplified TCR beta CDR3 regions. The HTBI primer set drove a first-round RT-PCR of the TCR CDR3. TCRdb fed the multiplex PCR reads into MiXCR, producing one record per CDR3 protein. The sample holds 620,000 or so distinct CDR3 sequences, roughly 15% seen once. Clinical Activity Scores of at least 3, NOSPECS grades of at least 4 and durations under 3 months characterized ophthalmopathy patients. Sequencing used blood. This receptor was taken from a woman in her forties or fifties with Graves' ophthalmopathy. The chain recombines TRBV12-3 or TRBV12-4 with TRBJ2-1; 11 nucleotides agree with TRBD2. DNA for the CDR3: TGTGCCAGCAGTTTACGATTGCTAGCGGGAGGCCCCCGGGGAGGATGGAATGAGCAGTTCTTC. Translated, it gives CASSLRLLAGGPRGGWNEQFF.